This T cell receptor beta chain stems from a study of siplizumab effects on memory and regulatory T cells. Overall study results and limits: Sequences below about 10^-5 frequency were poorly captured, limiting mapping of alloreactive clones. Proliferating siplizumab-culture Tregs lacked confirmation of suppressive function.

Details on this clone: The antigen remains undetermined.

Germline CDR1 and CDR2: SQVTM and ANQGSEA. The CDR3 runs to 12 residues. V was pared by 6 bases and J by 2 bases, with 10 bases between. Some clones are missing from TCRdb's copy, which holds only in-frame ones; the method was immunoSEQ multiplex PCR. The sample yields some 97,000 clones, about nine tenths seen once. Sequencing was performed on CD4+ T cells sorted from blood. This chain links TRBV29-1 with TRBJ1-1, with D possibly being TRBD1 (5 bases). The source is a human donor in good health. The CDR3, as DNA: TGCAGCGTCTTAACAGGTAACACTGAAGCTTTCTTT. This translates into CSVLTGNTEAFF. Full variable domain (missing parts from reference TRBV29-1 and TRBJ1-1): SAVISQKPSRDICQRGTSLTIQCQVDSQVTMMFWYRQQPGQSLTLIATANQGSEATYESGFVIDKFPISRPNLTFSTLTVSNMSPEDSSIYLCSVLTGNTEAFFGQGTRLTVV.